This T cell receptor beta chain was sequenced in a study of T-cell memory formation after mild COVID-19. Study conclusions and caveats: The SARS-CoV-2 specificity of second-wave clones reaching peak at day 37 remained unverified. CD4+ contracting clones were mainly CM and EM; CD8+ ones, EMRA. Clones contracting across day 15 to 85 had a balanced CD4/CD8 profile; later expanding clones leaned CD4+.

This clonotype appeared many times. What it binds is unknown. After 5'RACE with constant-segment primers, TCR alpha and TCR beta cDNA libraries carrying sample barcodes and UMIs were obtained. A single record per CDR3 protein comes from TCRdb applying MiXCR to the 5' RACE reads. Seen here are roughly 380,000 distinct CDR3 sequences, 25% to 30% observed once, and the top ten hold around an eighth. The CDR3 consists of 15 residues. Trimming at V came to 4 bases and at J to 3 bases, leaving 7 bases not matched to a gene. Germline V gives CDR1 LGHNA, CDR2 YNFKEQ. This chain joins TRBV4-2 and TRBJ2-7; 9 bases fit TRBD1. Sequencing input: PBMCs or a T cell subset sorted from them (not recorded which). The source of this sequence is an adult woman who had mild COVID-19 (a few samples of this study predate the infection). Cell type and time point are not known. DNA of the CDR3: TGTGCCAGCAGCCTCACAGGGACAGGGAGCTACGAGCAGTACTTC. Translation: CASSLTGTGSYEQYF.